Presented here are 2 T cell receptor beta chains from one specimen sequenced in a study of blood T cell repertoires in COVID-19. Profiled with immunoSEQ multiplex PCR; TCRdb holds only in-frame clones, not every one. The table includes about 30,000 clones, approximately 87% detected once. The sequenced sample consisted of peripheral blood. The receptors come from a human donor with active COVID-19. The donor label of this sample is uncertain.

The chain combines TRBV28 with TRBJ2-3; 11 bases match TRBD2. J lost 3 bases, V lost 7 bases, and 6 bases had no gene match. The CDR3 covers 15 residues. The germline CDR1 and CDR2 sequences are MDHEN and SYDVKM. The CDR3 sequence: CASTTSGSGTDTQYF. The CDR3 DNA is TGTGCCAGCACAACTAGCGGGAGTGGGACAGATACGCAGTATTTT.

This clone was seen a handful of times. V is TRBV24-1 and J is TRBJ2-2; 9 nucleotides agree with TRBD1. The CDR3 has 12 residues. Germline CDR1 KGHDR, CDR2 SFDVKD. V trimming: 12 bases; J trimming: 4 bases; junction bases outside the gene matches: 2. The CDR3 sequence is CAVDRGTGELFF. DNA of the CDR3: TGTGCCGTGGACAGGGGCACCGGGGAGCTGTTTTTT.